The clone carrying this T cell receptor beta chain was recorded many times. A single record per CDR3 protein comes from TCRdb applying MiXCR to the 5' RACE reads. The sample records 300,000 to 400,000 distinct CDR3 sequences, 9% to 15% being singletons. The data are from a study of identical twins. After removal of 3 bases from V and 2 bases from J, the junction contained 5 bases not matched to a gene. There are 15 residues in the CDR3. Germline CDR1 and CDR2: SQVTM and ANQGSEA. The same data also went into a second study, on yellow fever vaccine responses in identical twins.

This clonotype was sampled from a woman aged 18-35 years in good health. The chain uses TRBV29-1 and TRBJ2-1; TRBD1 agrees at 9 bases. Material: CD8+ T cells sorted from blood. CDR3: CSVDPGQGTYNEQFF. CDR3 nucleotides: TGCAGCGTTGACCCAGGACAGGGGACCTACAATGAGCAGTTCTTC.